This TCR beta chain was retrieved from a study of control samples from healthy donors and cancer patients. The data were produced by immunoSEQ multiplex PCR, yet TCRdb's version contains in-frame clones alone and is incomplete. The sample carries about 150,000 clones, 80% to 95% recorded once. The CDR3 spans 13 residues. Per germline, CDR1 SGHNT and CDR2 YYREEE (reference sequence). The V and J ends lost 7 bases and 2 bases respectively, with 12 bases between them. Material: blood. The V call is TRBV5-4, the J call TRBJ1-2, with unresolved D. This clonotype was sampled from a woman aged 35 to 49 in good health. As DNA, the CDR3 is TGTGCCAGCTCTCCGGACGGGAACTATGGCTACACCTTC. It encodes CASSPDGNYGYTF. Complete variable domain (other parts from reference TRBV5-4 and TRBJ1-2): ETGVTQSPTHLIKTRGQQVTLRCSSQSGHNTVSWYQQALGQGPQFIFQYYREEENGRGNFPPRFSGLQFPNYSSELNVNALELDDSALYLCASSPDGNYGYTFGSGTRLTVV.